This T cell receptor beta chain was recorded in a study of T cell responses to AZD1222 COVID-19 vaccine. As for this clone: Its antigen is unknown.

Whole-study findings and limits: Spike-specific TCR breadth and depth rose after two AZD1222 doses. White British donors predominated, females outnumbered males, and clonal diversity was possibly underestimated. Close to half of spike-specific TCRs reportedly recognize unmutated variant regions.

Second-dose intervals near 4 or 12 weeks were combined. The protocol was immunoSEQ multiplex PCR, while the TCRdb copy is restricted to in-frame clones and leaves out a portion. The table shows 180,000 or so clones, with 88% occurring only once. The CDR3 loop spans 13 amino acids. Germline CDR1 and CDR2: SGHVS and FQNEAQ. V gave up 4 bases and J gave up 1 base, with 5 bases separating them. This TCR derives from an adult who received the AZD1222 COVID-19 vaccine. This chain links TRBV7-8 with TRBJ1-5; D is undetermined. The material sequenced was peripheral blood, taken 28 days after the second AZD1222 dose. The CDR3 nucleotides are TGTGCCAGCAGCTACCGGAGCAATCAGCCCCAGCATTTT. This codes for CASSYRSNQPQHF. The whole variable domain, remainder taken from reference TRBV7-8 and TRBJ1-5, is GAGVSQSPRYKVAKRGQDVALRCDPISGHVSLFWYQQALGQGPEFLTYFQNEAQLDKSGLPSDRFFAERPEGSVSTLKIQRTQQEDSAVYLCASSYRSNQPQHFGDGTRLSIL.